This entry lists 27 T cell receptor beta chains sequenced from one sample in a study of blood T cell repertoires in COVID-19 (dated by TCRdb to 2018 to 2020). Receptor amplification or capture employed the immunoSEQ multiplex PCR assay. TCRdb limited this immuneACCESS table to in-frame rearrangements with V and J called. A share of clones is missing; checked studies link under half to unresolved V genes, and the rest is unexplained. The sample table lists about 140,000 clones, roughly 79% of them with a count of one. Of the sample, 2.5% to 3% is held by the ten largest clones. Sequenced input: PBMCs or T cells enriched from blood (not recorded which). The receptors were sampled from a woman aged 45-59 years who had recovered from COVID-19.

J is TRBJ2-2 and V is TRBV7-3; possible D gene TRBD2, 5 bases. The CDR3 runs to 16 residues. Trimming took 0 bases from V and 4 from J, leaving 12 bases between them. CDR1 and CDR2 from the germline V gene are SGHTA and FQGTGA. CDR3 sequence reads: CASSLTSGRGTGELFF. In nucleotides, the CDR3 is TGTGCCAGCAGCTTAACGAGTGGTCGGGGCACCGGGGAGCTGTTTTTT. The full variable domain, its missing parts supplied by reference TRBV7-3 and TRBJ2-2, is GAGVSQTPSNKVTEKGKYVELRCDPISGHTALYWYRQSLGQGPEFLIYFQGTGAADDSGLPNDRFFAVRPEGSVSTLKIQRTERGDSAVYLCASSLTSGRGTGELFFGEGSRLTVL.

V is TRBV28 and J is TRBJ1-5, with a tentative D call TRBD1 (6 bases). This CDR3 contains 16 residues. Germline CDR1 is MDHEN and CDR2 is SYDVKM. V lost 5 bases and J lost 4, with 18 bases in between. CDR3 in DNA: TGTGCCAGCAGTCCCCCGGGCCAGGGGAAGAATCAGCCCCAGCATTTT. Protein product: CASSPPGQGKNQPQHF.

This sequence joins TRBV19 and TRBJ2-1, with TRBD1 identical over 8 bases. The CDR3 contains 15 residues. Germline CDR1 is LNHDA and CDR2 is SQIVND (reference sequence). J was trimmed by 4 bases and V by 3 bases; bases with no gene match: 5. CDR3 loop: CASSIGQGTYNEQFF. For the CDR3, the DNA is TGTGCCAGTAGTATTGGACAGGGCACGTACAATGAGCAGTTCTTC.

This sequence joins TRBV5-5 and TRBJ2-1; the D is unclear. Per germline, CDR1 SGHKS and CDR2 YYEKEE (reference sequence). V lost 1 base, J lost 0 bases, and 5 bases lay in between. This CDR3 contains 14 residues. DNA for the CDR3: TGTGCCAGCAGCTTGAGTAGCTCCTACAATGAGCAGTTCTTC. It encodes CASSLSSSYNEQFF. Full variable domain (rest looked up from reference TRBV5-5 and TRBJ2-1): DAGVTQSPTHLIKTRGQQVTLRCSPISGHKSVSWYQQVLGQGPQFIFQYYEKEERGRGNFPDRFSARQFPNYSSELNVNALLLGDSALYLCASSLSSSYNEQFFGPGTRLTVL.

The V gene is TRBV27, the J gene TRBJ2-3; D not certain. V was cut by 6 bases and J by 14 bases, with 12 bases left in between. The CDR3 has 10 residues. Germline assignment: CDR1 MNHEY and CDR2 SMNVEV (reference sequence). CDR3 sequence reads: CASRPATGYF. CDR3 DNA: TGTGCCAGCAGGCCGGCCACGGGGTATTTT.

The count of this clone is one. The V and J genes are TRBV5-6 and TRBJ1-2; 9 nucleotides agree with TRBD1. The V gene end was trimmed by 0 bases and the J gene end by 5 bases; junction bases not matched to a gene: 8. From germline, CDR1 is SGHDT and CDR2 YYEEEE. CDR3 length: 16 residues. Written as DNA, the CDR3 is TGTGCCAGCAGCTTGGTGGGACAGGGAGGACCTTATGGCTACACCTTC. Its translation: CASSLVGQGGPYGYTF.

The chain has TRBV11-3 and TRBJ2-5, with a tentative D call TRBD2 (6 bases). Germline assignment: CDR1 SGHNT and CDR2 YENEEA. V gave up 3 bases and J gave up 2 bases, with 16 bases separating them. This CDR3 has 16 amino acids. The DNA of the CDR3 is TGTGCCAGCAGCTTGGGGAGGACCGACTCACAAGAGACCCAGTACTTC. Protein: CASSLGRTDSQETQYF.

This rearrangement joins TRBV3-1 (or the pseudogene TRBV3-2) to TRBJ2-3; 8 bases map to TRBD1. Germline CDR1 is LGHDT and CDR2 is YNNKEL (reference sequence). This CDR3 contains 18 residues. V shed 1 base and J 2 bases; nucleotides not matched to a gene: 11. In nucleotides, the CDR3 is TGTGCCAGCAGCCAAGTGTACATGACAGGGGCATTCACAGATACGCAGTATTTT. It yields the protein CASSQVYMTGAFTDTQYF.

The rearrangement uses TRBV18 and TRBJ2-7, with 12 bases fitting TRBD1. This CDR3 has 15 amino acids. V trimming: 4 bases; J trimming: 6 bases; junction bases outside the gene matches: 7. The V gene's germline CDR1 is KGHSH and CDR2 LQKENI. CDR3 amino acids: CASSRGQGAPFEQYF. The CDR3 DNA sequence: TGTGCCAGCTCACGGGGACAGGGGGCCCCTTTCGAGCAGTACTTC.

The chain combines TRBV5-5 with TRBJ2-7, with D perhaps matching TRBD1 (6 bases). Germline values: CDR1 SGHKS, CDR2 YYEKEE (reference sequence). This CDR3 region has 13 residues. V lost 0 bases and J 4 bases, leaving 8 bases between the germline ends. CDR3 DNA: TGTGCCAGCAGCTTGGACAGGGTGTACGAGCAGTACTTC. Protein sequence: CASSLDRVYEQYF.

This clone was seen only a few times. The chain has TRBV7-2 and TRBJ2-5; 10 bases map to TRBD2. V trimming: 0 bases; J trimming: 5 bases; junction bases outside the gene matches: 3. The CDR3 has 15 residues. Germline lookup yields CDR1 SGHTA and CDR2 FQGNSA. The CDR3 DNA is TGTGCCAGCAGCTTAGCTAGCGGGGGGATCGAGACCCAGTACTTC. Translated: CASSLASGGIETQYF.

The chain carries TRBV18 and TRBJ1-4; the D is unclear. Per the germline V gene, CDR1 is KGHSH and CDR2 is LQKENI. Trimming pared 2 bases from V and 8 bases from J, leaving 9 bases between. The CDR3 is made up of 13 amino acids. CDR3 DNA: TGTGCCAGCTCACCAGCTAGCGGAGAAAAACTGTTTTTT. It yields the protein CASSPASGEKLFF.

The chain has TRBV6-5 and TRBJ2-3; 9 nucleotides agree with TRBD2. V lost 7 bases to trimming and J lost 1 base; unmatched junction nucleotides: 6. Germline V gene sequence: CDR1 MNHEY, CDR2 SVGAGI. CDR3 length: 15 amino acids. The CDR3 loop is CASTHSGGRTDTQYF. CDR3 DNA sequence: TGTGCCAGCACTCATAGCGGGGGACGCACAGATACGCAGTATTTT.

The CDR3 DNA follows: TGTGCCAGCAGCCCTGGACAGTTCGGCTCCAAAAACATTCAGTACTTC. It encodes CASSPGQFGSKNIQYF. The chain uses TRBV11-3 and TRBJ2-4; possible D gene TRBD1, 6 bases. CDR1 and CDR2 from the germline V gene are SGHNT and YENEEA. Trimming cost V 5 bases and J 2 bases, with 16 bases left between them. This CDR3 contains 16 residues.

CDR3 coding DNA: TGTGCCAGCAGCTTAGAAGCCCACAGTGAGCAGTTCTTC. Amino acids: CASSLEAHSEQFF. This chain uses TRBV7-2 with TRBJ2-1; D call uncertain. V was clipped by 1 base and J by 9 bases, with 10 bases between them. The CDR3 is made up of 13 amino acids. Looked up from germline, CDR1 is SGHTA and CDR2 is FQGNSA.

This clone was seen a few times. V usage is TRBV18 and J usage is TRBJ2-3; 10 positions match TRBD2. Unmatched junction bases numbered 11, after V lost 3 bases and J lost 2 bases. This CDR3 region has 18 residues. The germline CDR1 and CDR2 sequences are KGHSH and LQKENI. DNA of the CDR3: TGTGCCAGCTCACCGCAGCCTAGCGGGGGCCGAAACACAGATACGCAGTATTTT. Its protein product is CASSPQPSGGRNTDTQYF.

The chain uses TRBV25-1 and TRBJ1-4; the match to TRBD1 covers 8 bases. Germline CDR1 is MGHDK and CDR2 is SYGVNS. This CDR3 comprises 16 residues. V shed 3 bases and J 0 bases; nucleotides not matched to a gene: 3. This chain's CDR3 is CASSEGQDTTNEKLFF. In DNA form, the CDR3 reads TGTGCCAGCAGTGAGGGACAGGATACAACTAATGAAAAACTGTTTTTT. Together with reference TRBV25-1 and TRBJ1-4, the CDR3 gives the full variable domain: EADIYQTPRYLVIGTGKKITLECSQTMGHDKMYWYQQDPGMELHLIHYSYGVNSTEKGDLSSESTVSRIRTEHFPLTLESARPSHTSQYLCASSEGQDTTNEKLFFGSGTQLSVL.

The chain couples TRBV2 to TRBJ2-6; no definite D call. The germline V gene has CDR1 SNHLY and CDR2 FYNNEI. V was shortened by 1 base and J by 0 bases, with 4 bases between the two germline ends. This CDR3 has 15 amino acids. Written as DNA, the CDR3 is TGTGCCAGCAGTGAAGTGAGCTCTGGGGCCAACGTCCTGACTTTC. Protein sequence: CASSEVSSGANVLTF.

This chain joins TRBV29-1 and TRBJ2-1; 9 bases agree with TRBD2. The J segment lost 2 bases and the V segment lost 3 bases, leaving 8 bases of the junction unmatched. The CDR3 contains 16 residues. Germline V lookup: CDR1 SQVTM, CDR2 ANQGSEA. Here the CDR3 reads CSVDPLLAGTYNEQFF. The CDR3 DNA sequence: TGCAGCGTTGACCCCCTCCTAGCGGGAACCTACAATGAGCAGTTCTTC.

The V gene is TRBV10-1, the J gene TRBJ2-7, with 8 bases matching TRBD1. The ends lost 4 bases at V and 6 bases at J; junction bases unmatched: 5. The CDR3 is 13 residues long. Germline V lookup: CDR1 WNHNN, CDR2 SYGVQD (reference sequence). The DNA for the CDR3 is TGCGCCAGCAGTGGGCAGGGGGCAAGCGAGCAGTACTTC. Residues: CASSGQGASEQYF.

The chain couples TRBV27 to TRBJ1-4; TRBD1 might be the D (6 bases). The CDR3 loop spans 18 amino acids. The V end lost 5 bases, the J end lost 3 bases, and 22 bases lay between the germline ends. Germline CDR1 MNHEY, CDR2 SMNVEV (reference sequence). CDR3: CASSPQNPGDKPNEKLFF. The CDR3 nucleotides read TGTGCCAGCAGTCCCCAAAACCCCGGGGACAAGCCTAATGAAAAACTGTTTTTT.

This rearrangement joins TRBV10-1 to TRBJ2-1; 8 positions match TRBD1. Germline trimming cut 0 bases from V and 3 bases from J; bases unmatched to any gene: 4. Germline CDR1 WNHNN, CDR2 SYGVQD (reference sequence). This CDR3 is built from 16 residues. The CDR3 here is CASSESQGAGYNEQFF. The CDR3 DNA sequence: TGCGCCAGCAGTGAGTCCCAGGGGGCAGGCTACAATGAGCAGTTCTTC.

This clone showed up just once. The chain employs TRBV14 and TRBJ1-1, with 7 bases identical to TRBD1. The CDR3 runs 16 residues. V gave up 4 bases and J gave up 4 bases; unmatched junction bases: 12. CDR1 is SGHDN, CDR2 FVKESK, per germline. Written as DNA, the CDR3 is TGTGCCAGCAGCCCTTTAATGGGGCAGGGGGGCACTGAAGCTTTCTTT. Protein: CASSPLMGQGGTEAFF.

As for this clone: Different DNA sequences within this sample yield the same CDR3. This rearrangement joins TRBV19 to TRBJ1-5; 10 nucleotides align to TRBD1. The germline gives CDR1 LNHDA, CDR2 SQIVND (reference sequence). Trimming cost V 1 base and J 4 bases; bases outside gene matches: 1. The CDR3 is 15 residues long. This CDR3 reads CASSIGTGGNQPQHF. For the CDR3, the DNA is TGTGCCAGTAGTATAGGGACAGGGGGTAATCAGCCCCAGCATTTT.

V is TRBV25-1 and J is TRBJ2-3, with 9 bases aligning to TRBD2. This CDR3 contains 16 residues. Germline CDR1 is MGHDK and CDR2 is SYGVNS. The trim removed 6 bases at V and 3 bases at J, leaving 10 bases unmatched. The CDR3: CASSLGGGGETDTQYF. The CDR3, as DNA: TGTGCCAGCAGCTTGGGCGGCGGGGGGGAAACAGATACGCAGTATTTT. Filled out from reference TRBV25-1 and TRBJ2-3, the complete variable domain reads EADIYQTPRYLVIGTGKKITLECSQTMGHDKMYWYQQDPGMELHLIHYSYGVNSTEKGDLSSESTVSRIRTEHFPLTLESARPSHTSQYLCASSLGGGGETDTQYFGPGTRLTVL.

This chain links TRBV19 with TRBJ2-3; 12 nucleotides align to TRBD2. The V gene end was trimmed by 3 bases and the J gene end by 2 bases; junction bases not matched to a gene: 9. This CDR3 is 18 amino acids long. CDR1 is LNHDA and CDR2 is SQIVND in the germline V gene (reference sequence). The CDR3 sequence: CASSIPSGRGGSTDTQYF. CDR3 sequence (DNA): TGTGCCAGTAGTATCCCTAGCGGGAGGGGTGGATCCACAGATACGCAGTATTTT. Full variable domain (remainder filled in from reference TRBV19 and TRBJ2-3): DGGITQSPKYLFRKEGQNVTLSCEQNLNHDAMYWYRQDPGQGLRLIYYSQIVNDFQKGDIAEGYSVSREKKESFPLTVTSAQKNPTAFYLCASSIPSGRGGSTDTQYFGPGTRLTVL.

CDR3 nucleotide sequence: TGTGCCAGCAGTCATGGACAGGGAGGTCAGCCCCAGCATTTT. Its protein is CASSHGQGGQPQHF. This chain uses TRBV6-1 with TRBJ1-5; TRBD1 matches at 8 bases. Looked up from germline, CDR1 is MNHNS and CDR2 is SASEGT. V gave up 5 bases and J gave up 6 bases; unmatched junction bases: 6. There are 14 residues in the CDR3.